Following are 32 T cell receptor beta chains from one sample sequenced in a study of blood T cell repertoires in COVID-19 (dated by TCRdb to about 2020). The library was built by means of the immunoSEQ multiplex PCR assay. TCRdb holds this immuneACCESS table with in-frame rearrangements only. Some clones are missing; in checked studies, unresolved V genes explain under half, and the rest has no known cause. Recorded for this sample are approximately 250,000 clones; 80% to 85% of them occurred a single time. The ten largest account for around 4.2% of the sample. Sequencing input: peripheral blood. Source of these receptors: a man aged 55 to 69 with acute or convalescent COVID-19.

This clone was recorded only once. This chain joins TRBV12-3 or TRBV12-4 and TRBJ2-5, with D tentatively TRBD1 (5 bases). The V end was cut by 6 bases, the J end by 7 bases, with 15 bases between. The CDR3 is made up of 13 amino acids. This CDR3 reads CASSRTREGTQYF. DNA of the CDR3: TGTGCCAGCAGCCGGACAAGGGAAGGGACCCAGTACTTC.

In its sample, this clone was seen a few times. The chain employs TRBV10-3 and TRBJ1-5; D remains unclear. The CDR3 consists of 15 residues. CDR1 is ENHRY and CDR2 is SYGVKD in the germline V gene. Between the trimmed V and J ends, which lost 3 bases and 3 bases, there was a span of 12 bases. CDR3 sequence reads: CAISDPGSSNQPQHF. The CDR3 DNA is TGTGCCATCAGTGATCCAGGTTCCTCCAATCAGCCCCAGCATTTT.

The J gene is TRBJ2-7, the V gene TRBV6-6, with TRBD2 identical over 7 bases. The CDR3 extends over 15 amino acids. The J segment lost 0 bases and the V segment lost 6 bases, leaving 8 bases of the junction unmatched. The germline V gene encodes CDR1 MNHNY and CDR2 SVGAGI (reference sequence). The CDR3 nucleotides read TGTGCCAGCAGGCAAGGGCTAGCGGACTCCTACGAGCAGTACTTC. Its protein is CASRQGLADSYEQYF.

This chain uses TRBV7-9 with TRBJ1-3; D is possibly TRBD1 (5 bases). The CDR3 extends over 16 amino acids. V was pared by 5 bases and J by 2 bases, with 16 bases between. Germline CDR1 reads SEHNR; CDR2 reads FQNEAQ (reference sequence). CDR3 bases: TGTGCCAGCAGCCAAACATTAGGGGCGCCTGGAAACACCATATATTTT. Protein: CASSQTLGAPGNTIYF.

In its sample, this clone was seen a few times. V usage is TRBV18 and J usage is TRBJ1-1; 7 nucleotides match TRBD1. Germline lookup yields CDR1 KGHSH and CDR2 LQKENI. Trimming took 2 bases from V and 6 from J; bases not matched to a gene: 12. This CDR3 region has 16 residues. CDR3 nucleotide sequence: TGTGCCAGCTCACCAGTAGGAAGGGGGCAGGTGGCTGAAGCTTTCTTT. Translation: CASSPVGRGQVAEAFF.

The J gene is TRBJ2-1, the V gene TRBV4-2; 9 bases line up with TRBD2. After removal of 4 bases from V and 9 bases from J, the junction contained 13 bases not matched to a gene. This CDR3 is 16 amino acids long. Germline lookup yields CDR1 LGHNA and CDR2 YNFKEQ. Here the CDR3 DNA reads TGTGCCAGCAGCCGCGAGGGCGGGAGGGCCTTTAGTGAGCAGTTCTTC. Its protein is CASSREGGRAFSEQFF.

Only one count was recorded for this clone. CDR3 sequence (DNA): TGTGCCAGCAGCTCGATCAGGGGCCCTAACACCGGGGAGCTGTTTTTT. Protein sequence: CASSSIRGPNTGELFF. This chain connects TRBV7-8 to TRBJ2-2; perhaps TRBD1 as D (6 bases). The germline CDR1 and CDR2 sequences are SGHVS and FQNEAQ. V lost 4 bases and J lost 2, with 14 bases in between. This CDR3 has 16 residues.

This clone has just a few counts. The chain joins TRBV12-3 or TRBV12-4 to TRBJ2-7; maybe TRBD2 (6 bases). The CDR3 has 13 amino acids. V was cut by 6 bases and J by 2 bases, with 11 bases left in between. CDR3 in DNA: TGTGCCAGCAGCCCGGACTACGCCTACGAGCAGTACTTC. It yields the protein CASSPDYAYEQYF.

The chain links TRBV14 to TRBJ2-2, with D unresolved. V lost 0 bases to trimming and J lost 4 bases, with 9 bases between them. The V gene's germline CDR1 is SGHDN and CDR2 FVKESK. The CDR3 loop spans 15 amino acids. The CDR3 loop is CASSQDEVFTGELFF. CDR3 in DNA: TGTGCCAGCAGCCAAGATGAGGTTTTCACCGGGGAGCTGTTTTTT. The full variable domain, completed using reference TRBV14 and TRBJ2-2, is EAGVTQFPSHSVIEKGQTVTLRCDPISGHDNLYWYRRVMGKEIKFLLHFVKESKQDESGMPNNRFLAERTGGTYSTLKVQPAELEDSGVYFCASSQDEVFTGELFFGEGSRLTVL.

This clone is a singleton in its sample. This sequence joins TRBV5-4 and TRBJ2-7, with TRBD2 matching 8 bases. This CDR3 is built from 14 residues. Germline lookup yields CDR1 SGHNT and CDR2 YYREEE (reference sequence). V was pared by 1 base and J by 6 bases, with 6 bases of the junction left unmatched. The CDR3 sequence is CASSLRSGTGEQYF. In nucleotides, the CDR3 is TGTGCCAGCAGCTTGCGTAGCGGGACCGGCGAGCAGTACTTC.

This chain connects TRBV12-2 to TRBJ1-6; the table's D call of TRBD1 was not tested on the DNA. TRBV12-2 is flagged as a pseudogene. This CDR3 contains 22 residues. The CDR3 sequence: CASRFALRVLPAGATYNSPLHF. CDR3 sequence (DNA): TGTGCAAGTCGCTTCGCTTTACGGGTACTCCCCGCAGGGGCAACCTATAATTCACCCCTCCACTTT.

The DNA of the CDR3 is TGTGCCAGCAGTTCCGGGACAGGACTCTACTACGAGCAGTACTTC. This gives the protein CASSSGTGLYYEQYF. The J gene is TRBJ2-7, the V gene TRBV6-6; 8 nucleotides line up with TRBD1. CDR1 MNHNY and CDR2 SVGAGI come from the germline V gene (reference sequence). The CDR3 runs 15 residues. J gave up 3 bases and V 4 bases, and 8 bases lay outside the gene matches.

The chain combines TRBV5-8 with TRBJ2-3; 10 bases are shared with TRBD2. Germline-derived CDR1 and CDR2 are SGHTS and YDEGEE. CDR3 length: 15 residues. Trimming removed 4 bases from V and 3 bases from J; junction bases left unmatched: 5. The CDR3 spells CASSQRGGRTDTQYF. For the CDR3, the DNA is TGTGCCAGCAGCCAGCGGGGGGGCAGGACAGATACGCAGTATTTT.

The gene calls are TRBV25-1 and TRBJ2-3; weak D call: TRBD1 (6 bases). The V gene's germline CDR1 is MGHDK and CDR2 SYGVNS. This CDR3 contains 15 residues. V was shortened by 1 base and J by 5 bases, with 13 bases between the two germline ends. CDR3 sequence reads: CASSELRQELDTQYF. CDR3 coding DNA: TGTGCCAGCAGTGAATTAAGACAGGAGCTAGATACGCAGTATTTT.

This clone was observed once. CDR3 in amino acids: CASRVSFIRDRGTEQYF. CDR3 coding DNA: TGTGCCAGCAGGGTTAGTTTCATTCGGGACAGGGGGACCGAGCAGTACTTC. This chain uses TRBV2 with TRBJ2-7; 11 bases are a match to TRBD1. Trimming at V came to 6 bases and at J to 6 bases, leaving 16 bases not matched to a gene. CDR1 SNHLY and CDR2 FYNNEI come from the germline V gene. CDR3 length: 17 amino acids.

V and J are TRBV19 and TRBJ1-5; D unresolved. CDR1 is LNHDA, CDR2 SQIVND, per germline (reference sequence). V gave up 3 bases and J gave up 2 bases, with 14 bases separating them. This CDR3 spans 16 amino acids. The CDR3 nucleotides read TGTGCCAGTAGTATCCGACCGGGGTTGGGCAATCAGCCCCAGCATTTT. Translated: CASSIRPGLGNQPQHF.

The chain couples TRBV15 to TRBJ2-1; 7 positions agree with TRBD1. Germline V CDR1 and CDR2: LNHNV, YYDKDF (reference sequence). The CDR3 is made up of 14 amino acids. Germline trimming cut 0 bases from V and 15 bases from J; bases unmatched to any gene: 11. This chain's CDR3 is CATSRDPDREIGFF. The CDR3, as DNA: TGTGCCACCAGCAGAGACCCTGACAGGGAGATAGGGTTCTTC.

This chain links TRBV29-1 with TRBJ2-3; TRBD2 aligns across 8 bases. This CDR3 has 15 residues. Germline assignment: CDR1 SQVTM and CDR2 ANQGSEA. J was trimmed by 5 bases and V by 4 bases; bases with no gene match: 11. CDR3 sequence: CSVATGGPFKDTQYF. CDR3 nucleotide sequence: TGCAGCGTTGCGACGGGAGGGCCATTCAAAGATACGCAGTATTTT.

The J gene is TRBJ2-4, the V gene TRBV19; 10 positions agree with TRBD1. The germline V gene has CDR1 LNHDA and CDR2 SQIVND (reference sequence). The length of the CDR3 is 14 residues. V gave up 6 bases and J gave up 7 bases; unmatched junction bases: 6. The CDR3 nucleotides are TGTGCCAGTAGGCCGGGACAGGGGATCAACATTCAGTACTTC. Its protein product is CASRPGQGINIQYF.

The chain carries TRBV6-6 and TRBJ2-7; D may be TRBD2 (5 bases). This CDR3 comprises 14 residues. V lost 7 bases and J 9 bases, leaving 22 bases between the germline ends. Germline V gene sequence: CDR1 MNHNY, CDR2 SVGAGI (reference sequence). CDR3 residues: CASTHGLRAIRQYF. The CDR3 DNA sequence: TGTGCCAGCACCCACGGTCTGAGGGCCATACGGCAGTACTTC.

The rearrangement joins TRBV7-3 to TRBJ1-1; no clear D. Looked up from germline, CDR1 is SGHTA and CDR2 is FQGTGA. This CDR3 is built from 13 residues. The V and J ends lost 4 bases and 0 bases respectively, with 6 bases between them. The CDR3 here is CASSSSMNTEAFF. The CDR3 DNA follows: TGTGCCAGCAGCTCCTCTATGAACACTGAAGCTTTCTTT.

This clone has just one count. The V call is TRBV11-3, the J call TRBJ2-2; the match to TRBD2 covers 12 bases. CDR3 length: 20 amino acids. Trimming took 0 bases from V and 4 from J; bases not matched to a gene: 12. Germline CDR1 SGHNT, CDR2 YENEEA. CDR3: CASSLDYGLAGTRGTGELFF. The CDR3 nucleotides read TGTGCCAGCAGCTTAGATTACGGACTAGCGGGAACTCGAGGCACCGGGGAGCTGTTTTTT.

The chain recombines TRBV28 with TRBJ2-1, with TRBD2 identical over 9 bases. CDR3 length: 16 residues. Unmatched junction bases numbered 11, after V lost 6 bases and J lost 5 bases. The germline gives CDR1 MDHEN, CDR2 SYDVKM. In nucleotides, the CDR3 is TGTGCCAGCAGCCAACCGATAGCGGGAGTAAACAATGAGCAGTTCTTC. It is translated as CASSQPIAGVNNEQFF.

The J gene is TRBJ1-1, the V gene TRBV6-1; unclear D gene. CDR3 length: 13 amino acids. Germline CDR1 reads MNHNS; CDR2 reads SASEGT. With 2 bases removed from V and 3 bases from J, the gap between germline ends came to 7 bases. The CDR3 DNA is TGTGCCAGCAGTGAACTAGGTTACACTGAAGCTTTCTTT. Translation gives CASSELGYTEAFF.

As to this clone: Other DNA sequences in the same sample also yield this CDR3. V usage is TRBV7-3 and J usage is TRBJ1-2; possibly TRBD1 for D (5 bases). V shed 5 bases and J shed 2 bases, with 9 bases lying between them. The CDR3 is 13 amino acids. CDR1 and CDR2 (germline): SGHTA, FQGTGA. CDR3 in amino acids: CASSPDRNYGYTF. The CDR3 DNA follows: TGTGCCAGCAGCCCCGACAGAAACTATGGCTACACCTTC.

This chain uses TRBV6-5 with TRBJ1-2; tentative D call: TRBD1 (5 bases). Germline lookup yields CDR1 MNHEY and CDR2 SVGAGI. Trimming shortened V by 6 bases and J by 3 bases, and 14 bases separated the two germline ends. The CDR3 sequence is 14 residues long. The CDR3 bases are TGTGCCAGCAGACCCGGCGGGGCTGACTATGGCTACACCTTC. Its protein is CASRPGGADYGYTF.

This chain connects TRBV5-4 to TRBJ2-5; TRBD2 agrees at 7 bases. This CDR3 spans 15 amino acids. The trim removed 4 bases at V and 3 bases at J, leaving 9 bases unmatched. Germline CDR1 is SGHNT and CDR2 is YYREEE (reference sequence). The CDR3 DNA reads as TGTGCCAGCAGCCGCAGCGGGGCTCCGAAAGAGACCCAGTACTTC. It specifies CASSRSGAPKETQYF.

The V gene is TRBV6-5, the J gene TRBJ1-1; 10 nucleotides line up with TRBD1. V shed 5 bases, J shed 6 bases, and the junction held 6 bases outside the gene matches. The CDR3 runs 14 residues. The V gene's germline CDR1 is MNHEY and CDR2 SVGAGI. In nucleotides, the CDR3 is TGTGCCAGCAGTCGGGACAGGGGATCCCCTGAAGCTTTCTTT. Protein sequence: CASSRDRGSPEAFF.

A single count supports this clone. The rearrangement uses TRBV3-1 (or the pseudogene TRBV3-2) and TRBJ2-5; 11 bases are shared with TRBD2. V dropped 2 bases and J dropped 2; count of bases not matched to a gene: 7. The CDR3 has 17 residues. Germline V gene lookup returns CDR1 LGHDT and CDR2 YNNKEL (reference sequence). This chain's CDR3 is CASSQFLTSGAQETQYF. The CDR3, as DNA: TGTGCCAGCAGCCAATTTCTGACTAGCGGGGCACAAGAGACCCAGTACTTC.

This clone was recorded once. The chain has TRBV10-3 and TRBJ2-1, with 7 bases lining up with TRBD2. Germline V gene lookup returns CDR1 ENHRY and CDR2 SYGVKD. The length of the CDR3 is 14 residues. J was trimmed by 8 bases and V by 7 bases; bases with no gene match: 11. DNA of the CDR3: TGTGCCATCAACGAGGCGGGAGATTTCTATGAGCAGTTCTTC. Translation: CAINEAGDFYEQFF.

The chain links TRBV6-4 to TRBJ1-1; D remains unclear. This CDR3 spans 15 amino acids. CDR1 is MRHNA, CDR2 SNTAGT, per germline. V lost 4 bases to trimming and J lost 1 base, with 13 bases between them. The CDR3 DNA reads TGTGCCAGCAGTGCCCCACTGAGGGCGAACACTGAAGCTTTCTTT. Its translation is CASSAPLRANTEAFF.

The CDR3 DNA is TGTGCCAGCAGCCCGTCGACTAGCACAGATACGCAGTATTTT. This translates into CASSPSTSTDTQYF. This chain uses TRBV3-1 (or the pseudogene TRBV3-2) with TRBJ2-3; D gene unclear. Germline CDR1 is LGHDT and CDR2 is YNNKEL (reference sequence). The CDR3 is 14 residues long. Deletions cut 4 bases from V and 0 bases from J, with 8 bases between.